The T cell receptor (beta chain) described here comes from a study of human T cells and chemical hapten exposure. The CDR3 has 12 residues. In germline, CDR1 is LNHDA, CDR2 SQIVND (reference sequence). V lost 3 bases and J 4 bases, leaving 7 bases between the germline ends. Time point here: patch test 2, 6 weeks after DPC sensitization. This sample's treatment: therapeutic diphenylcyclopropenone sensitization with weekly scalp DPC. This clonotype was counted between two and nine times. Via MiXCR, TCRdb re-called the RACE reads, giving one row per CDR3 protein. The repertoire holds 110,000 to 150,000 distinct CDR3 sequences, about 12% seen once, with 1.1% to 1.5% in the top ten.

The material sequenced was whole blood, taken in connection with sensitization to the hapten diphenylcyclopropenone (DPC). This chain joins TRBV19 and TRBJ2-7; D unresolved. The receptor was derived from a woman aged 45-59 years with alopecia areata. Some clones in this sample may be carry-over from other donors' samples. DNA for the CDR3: TGTGCCAGTAGTATTCCCGGGTACGAGCAGTACTTC. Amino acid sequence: CASSIPGYEQYF.